The present TCR beta chain was sequenced within a study of Ad26.COV2.S vaccination and SARS-CoV-2 variants. Germline CDR1 and CDR2: LNHNV and YYDKDF (reference sequence). V was cut by 0 bases and J by 4 bases, with 16 bases left in between. This CDR3 region has 17 residues. Regarding treatment: 15 to 20 received Ad26.COV2.S at low or high dose, single or two shots; about five received placebo; per-sample allocation not given. The samples were gathered on day 63 after the first injection of vaccine or placebo. Measured with immunoSEQ multiplex PCR; TCRdb has only the in-frame clones, and not every one. This repertoire shows about 350,000 clones, approximately 81% found once; its top ten account for approximately 3.5%. Regarding the study as a whole: Substantial response breadth was reportedly seen for spike-specific CD8+ and CD4+ T cells after vaccination.

Comment on this clone: The antigen is not known.

The chain has TRBV15 and TRBJ2-1; TRBD2 is a possible D gene (6 bases). The TCR sequence derives from a person between 18 and 59 years old who received the Ad26.COV2.S COVID-19 vaccine or a placebo. This specimen consisted of peripheral blood, obtained in a trial of Ad26.COV2.S vaccine versus placebo. Here the CDR3 reads CATSRDHPGVGYNEQFF. CDR3 bases: TGTGCCACCAGCAGAGATCATCCGGGAGTGGGTTACAATGAGCAGTTCTTC.